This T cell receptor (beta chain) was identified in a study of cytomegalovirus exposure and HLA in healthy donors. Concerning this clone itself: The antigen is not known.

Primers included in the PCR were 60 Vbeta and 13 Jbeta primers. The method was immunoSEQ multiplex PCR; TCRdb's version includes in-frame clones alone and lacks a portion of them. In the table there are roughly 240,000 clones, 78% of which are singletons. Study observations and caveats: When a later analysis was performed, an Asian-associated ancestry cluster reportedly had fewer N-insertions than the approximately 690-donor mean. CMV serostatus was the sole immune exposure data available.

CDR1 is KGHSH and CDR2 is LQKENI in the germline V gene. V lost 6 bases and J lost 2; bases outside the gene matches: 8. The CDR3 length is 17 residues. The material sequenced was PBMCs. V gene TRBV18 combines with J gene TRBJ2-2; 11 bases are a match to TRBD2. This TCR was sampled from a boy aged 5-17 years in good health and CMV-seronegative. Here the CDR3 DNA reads TGTGCCAGCTCTCCGAAAAGACTAGCGGGAAACACCGGGGAGCTGTTTTTT. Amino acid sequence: CASSPKRLAGNTGELFF.